One sample yielded the 8 T cell receptor beta chains listed below, sequenced in a study of a mutant IDH1 vaccine in newly diagnosed glioma. Sequenced by immunoSEQ multiplex PCR; TCRdb stores in-frame clones only, minus some. Of some 52,000 clones listed, roughly 90% are singletons. Their recognized antigens are unknown. Documented time point: week 11, during vaccination. In every dose of vaccine, 300 ug of mutant IDH1 20-mer peptide was given alongside topical imiquimod. The input for sequencing was PBMCs, taken from a glioma patient whose treatment included an IDH1 peptide vaccine. These receptors came from a man aged 45 to 65 with glioma.

Concerning this clone: Within the sample, other DNA sequences also encode this same CDR3. This CDR3 reads CATSRGDGNYGYTF. CDR3 DNA sequence: TGTGCCACCAGCAGAGGAGACGGAAACTATGGCTACACCTTC. V and J are TRBV15 and TRBJ1-2; D is ambiguous. The CDR3 has 14 residues. Germline V gene sequence: CDR1 LNHNV, CDR2 YYDKDF (reference sequence). V was clipped by 1 base and J by 2 bases, with 8 bases between them.

This clone has a single count. The rearrangement uses TRBV5-1 and TRBJ2-7; D unresolved. Trimming removed 3 bases at V and 0 bases at J, with 10 bases between. CDR1 and CDR2 (germline): SGHRS, YFSETQ. The CDR3 loop spans 14 amino acids. The CDR3 DNA follows: TGCGCCAGCAGCTCTATCTCTAGCTCCTACGAGCAGTACTTC. This codes for CASSSISSSYEQYF.

The gene calls are TRBV6-5 and TRBJ2-5; TRBD2 agrees at 10 bases. J was trimmed by 5 bases and V by 4 bases; bases with no gene match: 10. The germline gives CDR1 MNHEY, CDR2 SVGAGI. CDR3 length: 16 residues. In DNA form, the CDR3 reads TGTGCCAGCAGTTCGCCTCCTAGCGGGGGCGGGGAGACCCAGTACTTC. It specifies CASSSPPSGGGETQYF.

This chain links TRBV5-1 with TRBJ2-1; TRBD2 matches at 7 bases. Germline assignment: CDR1 SGHRS and CDR2 YFSETQ. V lost 0 bases to trimming and J lost 10 bases; unmatched junction nucleotides: 7. The CDR3 length is 14 residues. The CDR3 bases are TGCGCCAGCAGCTTGGGGGGAGGGCCTAAGGAGCAGTTCTTC. It encodes CASSLGGGPKEQFF.

The rearrangement uses TRBV10-3 and TRBJ2-1, with D hard to call. The CDR3 runs to 15 residues. Per the germline V gene, CDR1 is ENHRY and CDR2 is SYGVKD. With 3 bases removed from V and 0 bases from J, the gap between germline ends came to 9 bases. The CDR3 DNA sequence: TGTGCCATCAGTGACCCTTCAACCTCCTACAATGAGCAGTTCTTC. Translation: CAISDPSTSYNEQFF.

The chain uses TRBV5-1 and TRBJ2-5, with 7 bases identical to TRBD2. Trimming removed 3 bases from V and 6 bases from J; junction bases left unmatched: 11. This CDR3 comprises 15 residues. Germline V CDR1 and CDR2: SGHRS, YFSETQ. CDR3 protein: CASSWGGGDGKTQYF. CDR3 nucleotides: TGCGCCAGCAGCTGGGGCGGGGGAGACGGAAAGACCCAGTACTTC.

The V gene is TRBV9, the J gene TRBJ2-6; TRBD1 aligns across 9 bases. CDR3 size: 18 residues. Per the germline V gene, CDR1 is SGDLS and CDR2 is YYNGEE. V gave up 3 bases and J gave up 0 bases; unmatched junction bases: 7. The CDR3 DNA follows: TGTGCCAGCAGCGAACAGGGGGCACCTCTCTCTGGGGCCAACGTCCTGACTTTC. It codes for CASSEQGAPLSGANVLTF.

This chain's CDR3 is CASSPRTGANYGYTF. In nucleotides, the CDR3 is TGCGCCAGCAGCCCCCGAACAGGAGCTAACTATGGCTACACCTTC. The rearrangement links TRBV4-3 to TRBJ1-2; tentatively, D is TRBD1 (5 bases). The germline V gene encodes CDR1 LGHNA and CDR2 YSLEER. The ends were cut back, 4 bases at V and 0 bases at J, with 12 bases in the middle. CDR3 length: 15 amino acids.